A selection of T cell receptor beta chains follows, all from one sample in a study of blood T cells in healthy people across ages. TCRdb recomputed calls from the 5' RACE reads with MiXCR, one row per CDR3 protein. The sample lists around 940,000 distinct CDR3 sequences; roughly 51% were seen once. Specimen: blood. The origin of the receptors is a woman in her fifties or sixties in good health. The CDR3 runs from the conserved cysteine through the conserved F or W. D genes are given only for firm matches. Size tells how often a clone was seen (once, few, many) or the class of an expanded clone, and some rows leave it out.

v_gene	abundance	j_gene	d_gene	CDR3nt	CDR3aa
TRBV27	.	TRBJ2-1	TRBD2	TGTGCCAGCAGCCAAGGGACTAGCGGGCTATACAATGAGCAGTTCTTC	CASSQGTSGLYNEQFF
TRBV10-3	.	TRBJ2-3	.	TGTGCCATCAGTGCGCCAGCGGCCCCTGATACGCAGTATTTT	CAISAPAAPDTQYF
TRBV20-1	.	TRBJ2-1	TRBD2	TGCAGTGCTAGCTCTAGCGGGAGCTCCTACAATGAGCAGTTCTTC	CSASSSGSSYNEQFF
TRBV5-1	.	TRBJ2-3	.	TGCGCCAGCAGCTTGGGAGCAGCGCGAAGCACAGATACGCAGTATTTT	CASSLGAARSTDTQYF
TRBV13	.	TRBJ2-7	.	TGTGCCAGCAGCTTGGGAATCCCTTATAACTCCTACGGGCAGTACTTC	CASSLGIPYNSYGQYF
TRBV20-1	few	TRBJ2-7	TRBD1	TGCAGTGCTAGATCGCGGGACAGGCTCTTCTACGAGCAGTACTTC	CSARSRDRLFYEQYF
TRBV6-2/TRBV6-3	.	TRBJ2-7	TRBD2	TGTGCCAGCCGGCCGACTAGCGGCTACGAGCAGTACTTC	CASRPTSGYEQYF
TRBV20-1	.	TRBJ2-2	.	TGCAGTGCTAGCAGGGGACGGTACACCGGGGAGCTGTTTTTT	CSASRGRYTGELFF
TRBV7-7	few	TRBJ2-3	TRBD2	TGTGCCAGCAGCCCTTCTAGCGGGAGGTCAGATACGCAGTATTTT	CASSPSSGRSDTQYF
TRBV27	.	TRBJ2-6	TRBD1	TGTGCCAGCCAGCCTTGGGGACAGTACTCTGGGGCCAACGTCCTGACTTTC	CASQPWGQYSGANVLTF
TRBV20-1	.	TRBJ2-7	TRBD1	TGCAGTGCTAGCAAGACAGGGAGCTCCTACGAGCAGTACTTC	CSASKTGSSYEQYF
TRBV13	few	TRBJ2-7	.	TGTGCCAGCAGCTTAGGCGGGGCAGAGAGCTCCTACGAGCAGTACTTC	CASSLGGAESSYEQYF
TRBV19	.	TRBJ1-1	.	TGTGCCAGTAGTACTCAGTTGAACACTGAAGCTTTCTTT	CASSTQLNTEAFF
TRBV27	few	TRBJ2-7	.	TGTGCCAGCGCCCTGGCGTTTCCCTACGAGCAGTACTTC	CASALAFPYEQYF
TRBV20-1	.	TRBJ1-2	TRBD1	TGCAGTGCTAGAGGCGGGACAGGGGCTACTGGCTACACCTTC	CSARGGTGATGYTF
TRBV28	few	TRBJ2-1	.	TGTGCCAGCAGTCCCCGGCGGAGGAAGAAATACAATGAGCAGTTCTTC	CASSPRRRKKYNEQFF
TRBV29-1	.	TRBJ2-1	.	TGCAGCGCTGAAACGCGCGAGGGTTGGAATGAGCAGTTCTTC	CSAETREGWNEQFF
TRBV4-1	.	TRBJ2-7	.	TGCGCCAGCAGCCAAGAATATGGCCAGGGAGCCTACGAGCAGTACTTC	CASSQEYGQGAYEQYF
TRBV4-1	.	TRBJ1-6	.	TGCGCCAGCAGCCAGACGACAGGTCCTAATTCACCCCTCCACTTT	CASSQTTGPNSPLHF
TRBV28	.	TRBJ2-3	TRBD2	TGTGCCGGCAGTTTAAGTCCGACTAGCGGGGTGACAGACACGCAGTATTTT	CAGSLSPTSGVTDTQYF
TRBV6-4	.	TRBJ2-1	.	TGTGCCAGCAGTCCTACTAGATCCGGGTTCAATGAGCAGTTCTTC	CASSPTRSGFNEQFF
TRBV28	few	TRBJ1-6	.	TGTGCCAGCAGCCCACCTCGACTCCCCCTCCACTTT	CASSPPRLPLHF
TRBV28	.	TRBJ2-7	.	TGTGCCAGCCTTACAGGGAATTACTACGAGCAGTACTTC	CASLTGNYYEQYF
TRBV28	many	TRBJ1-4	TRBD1	TGTGCCAGCAGTTCCACAGGGGACGGAGATGAAAAACTGTTTTTT	CASSSTGDGDEKLFF
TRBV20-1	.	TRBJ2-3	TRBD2	TGCAGTGCTAGAGGCTGGGCTAGCGGCAGCACAGATACGCAGTATTTT	CSARGWASGSTDTQYF
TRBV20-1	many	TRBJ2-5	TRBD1	TGCAGTGCTGGCTTGACAGGGCCCCAAGAGACCCAGTACTTC	CSAGLTGPQETQYF
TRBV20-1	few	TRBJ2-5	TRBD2	TGCAGTGCCGGGACTAGCGGGAGGCAGACCCAGTACTTC	CSAGTSGRQTQYF
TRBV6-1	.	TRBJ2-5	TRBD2	TGTGCCAGCAGCCAGACTAGCGGGAGGGCCGGGGCGTTAGCGGAGACCCAGTACTTC	CASSQTSGRAGALAETQYF
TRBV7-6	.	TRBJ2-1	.	TGTGCCAGCAGCTTAGCCTGGAGGGGGGTAGCAAGCTCCTACAATGAGCAGTTCTTC	CASSLAWRGVASSYNEQFF
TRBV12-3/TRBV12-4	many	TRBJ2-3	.	TGTGCCAGCAGTTTAGCGCTGGGTAGCGCGGCTACGCAGTATTTT	CASSLALGSAATQYF
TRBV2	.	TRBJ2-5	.	TGTGCCAGCAGTGAAGCAATGCAAGAGACCCAGTACTTC	CASSEAMQETQYF
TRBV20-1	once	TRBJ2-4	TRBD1	TGCAGTGCTCCGGGACAGCCCAAAAACATTCAGTACTTC	CSAPGQPKNIQYF
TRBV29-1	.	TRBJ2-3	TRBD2	TGCAGCGTTGACTGGGGGACTAGCGGAACCACAGATACGCAGTATTTT	CSVDWGTSGTTDTQYF
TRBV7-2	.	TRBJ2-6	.	TGTGCCAGCACGCTTAGATTAGGTTCTGGGGCCAACGTCCTGACTTTC	CASTLRLGSGANVLTF
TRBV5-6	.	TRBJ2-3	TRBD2	TGTGCCAGCAGCTTTGATAGCGGGAGGGCCGATAACACAGATACGCAGTATTTT	CASSFDSGRADNTDTQYF
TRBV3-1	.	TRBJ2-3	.	TGTGCCAGCAGCCAACCTCCGGAAACAGATACGCAGTATTTT	CASSQPPETDTQYF
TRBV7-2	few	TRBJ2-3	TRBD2	TGTGCCAGCAGCGGGACTACCTACACAGATACGCAGTATTTT	CASSGTTYTDTQYF
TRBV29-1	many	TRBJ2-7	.	TGCAGCGCGGGACTCAGCTCCTACGAGCAGTACTTC	CSAGLSSYEQYF
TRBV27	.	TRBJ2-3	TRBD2	TGTACCAGCAGTCGTGGACTAGCTGGTTCGGATACGCAGTATTTT	CTSSRGLAGSDTQYF
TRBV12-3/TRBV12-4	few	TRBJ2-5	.	TGTGCCAGCAGTTTAGCCAGGGGAGAGACCCAGTACTTC	CASSLARGETQYF